The source of this TCR beta chain is a study of CD8 T cells in Susac syndrome. TCR beta sequencing was performed on blood CD8+ and CD4+ T cells. Per germline, CDR1 KGHSH and CDR2 LQKENI. The CDR3 has 15 residues. V dropped 0 bases and J dropped 5 bases, with 13 bases sitting between them. Reverse transcription used roughly 0.45 to 1 ug RNA and random hexamers. The immunoSEQ assay covered 54 Vbeta and 13 Jbeta segments for CDR3. TCRdb independently ran MiXCR on the immunoSEQ multiplex PCR reads; one entry per CDR3 protein. Of 100,000 to 150,000 distinct CDR3 sequences detected, 65% to 90% appear once; the ten largest clones hold around 0.51%.

This clonotype was obtained from a human donor with multiple sclerosis. This chain connects TRBV18 to TRBJ1-1; weak D call: TRBD1 (6 bases). The sequencing sample was made of CD8+ T cells from PBMCs. This CDR3 reads CASSPPPGRGTEAFF. DNA of the CDR3: TGTGCCAGCTCACCACCGCCCGGGAGGGGGACTGAAGCTTTCTTT.